This TCR beta chain stems from a study of cytomegalovirus exposure and HLA in healthy donors. Study observations and caveats: The TCR clusters that emerged in the first cohort tended, a later analysis found, to co-occur in the roughly 120 validation repertoires. The study labeled 180 or so TCR beta chains cytomegalovirus-associated.

The CDR3 runs to 13 residues. V lost 5 bases, J lost 3 bases, and 3 bases stayed unmatched. CDR1 SGHVS and CDR2 FQNEAQ come from the germline V gene. Using immunoSEQ multiplex PCR, the repertoire was profiled, and TCRdb retains in-frame clones only, with some absent. Among 65,000 to 75,000 clones listed, 90% to 95% were seen once. As regards this clone: Its antigen is not identified.

Input material: PBMCs. This chain uses TRBV7-8 with TRBJ1-2; TRBD1 matches 7 bases. This sequence was found in a woman aged 18-29 years in good health and CMV-seropositive. The CDR3, as DNA: TGTGCCAGCAGCCCCGACAGGGACTATGGCTACACCTTC. Translating it yields CASSPDRDYGYTF.